This TCR beta chain comes out of a study of T cell responses to AZD1222 COVID-19 vaccine. Study conclusions and caveats: Donors skewed white British and female; clonal diversity was possibly underestimated. The repertoires were collected only after the peak T cell response. Only a handful of AZD1222 recipients, more than five in all, had baseline seropositivity. CD4 TCRs covered the whole spike, strongest at regions 160-218 and 743-854.

Germline trimming cut 0 bases from V and 7 bases from J; bases unmatched to any gene: 12. Germline V lookup: CDR1 LNHNV, CDR2 YYDKDF (reference sequence). This CDR3 has 17 residues. The assay was immunoSEQ multiplex PCR, and TCRdb's table has in-frame clones only and misses some. The repertoire includes some 120,000 clones, approximately 88% of them detected once, and around 5% sits in the top ten. Comment on this clone: Its antigen is currently unknown.

The TCR originated in an adult in good health. J is TRBJ1-5 and V is TRBV15, with 7 bases matching TRBD1. Here the sequenced sample was peripheral blood, taken on day 0 of AZD1222 vaccination. This chain's CDR3 is CATSREYEAGGSQPQHF. The DNA of the CDR3 is TGTGCCACCAGCAGAGAGTACGAAGCAGGGGGGTCCCAGCCCCAGCATTTT.